Presented here are 17 T cell receptor beta chains from one specimen sequenced in a study of T-cell reconstitution after alpha-beta-depleted transplantation in children. The library targeted TCRbeta and was prepared with unique molecular identifiers. TCRdb re-derived calls from the PCR reads in MiXCR, one entry per CDR3 protein. The data contain about 260,000 distinct CDR3 sequences, roughly 8.2% of them seen just once; the ten biggest clones take up 6% to 7%. The source material was PBMCs, mostly from graft donor cells, sampled 180 days after TCRalphabeta/CD19-depleted stem cell transplant. The receptors come from a male patient between 5 and 17 years old who had a stem cell transplant for acute lymphoblastic leukemia, so the T cells may come from the graft donor.

The CDR3 loop reads CASRPYSYNEQFF. CDR3 coding DNA: TGTGCCAGCAGACCTTACTCCTACAATGAGCAGTTCTTC. This chain connects TRBV5-6 to TRBJ2-1; D uncertain. Trimming pared 5 bases from V and 0 bases from J, leaving 6 bases between. From germline, CDR1 is SGHDT and CDR2 YYEEEE. This CDR3 has 13 amino acids. Using reference TRBV5-6 and TRBJ2-1 for the parts outside the CDR3, the full variable domain is DAGVTQSPTHLIKTRGQQVTLRCSPKSGHDTVSWYQQALGQGPQFIFQYYEEEERQRGNFPDRFSGHQFPNYSSELNVNALLLGDSALYLCASRPYSYNEQFFGPGTRLTVL.

Ten or more counts support this clonotype. This chain connects TRBV5-1 to TRBJ2-7; 8 bases are shared with TRBD2. Germline assignment: CDR1 SGHRS and CDR2 YFSETQ. Trimming cost V 3 bases and J 4 bases; bases outside gene matches: 6. CDR3 length: 14 amino acids. CDR3 amino acids: CASSYGGAQYEQYF. For the CDR3, the DNA is TGCGCCAGCAGCTACGGGGGGGCGCAATACGAGCAGTACTTC.

This clonotype was counted at least ten times. This rearrangement joins TRBV11-2 to TRBJ1-1; D gene ambiguous. Per the germline V gene, CDR1 is SGHAT and CDR2 is FQNNGV. Trimming pared 8 bases from V and 4 bases from J, leaving 8 bases between. CDR3 length equals 11 residues. The CDR3 here is CASSDLTEAFF. In DNA form, the CDR3 reads TGTGCCAGCTCGGACCTCACTGAAGCTTTCTTT.

This clonotype came up many times. The chain recombines TRBV3-1 with TRBJ2-7; TRBD1 aligns across 7 bases. The J segment lost 2 bases and the V segment lost 2 bases, leaving 12 bases of the junction unmatched. Germline V gene data show CDR1 as LGHDT and CDR2 as YNNKEL (reference sequence). This CDR3 has 17 residues. The CDR3 loop reads CASSQMRGTASAYEQYF. The CDR3 nucleotides are TGTGCCAGCAGCCAAATGAGGGGGACAGCCTCTGCCTACGAGCAGTACTTC.

This clonotype was detected many times. The chain uses TRBV15 and TRBJ1-6; D perhaps matches TRBD1 (5 bases). V lost 0 bases to trimming and J lost 6 bases, with 24 bases between them. In germline, CDR1 is LNHNV, CDR2 YYDKDF (reference sequence). The CDR3 consists of 20 residues. The CDR3 nucleotides read TGTGCCACCAGCAGAGATAGAGATTTTGGGGCACGACCGAGTAATTCACCCCTCCACTTT. It translates to CATSRDRDFGARPSNSPLHF.

This clonotype was counted many times. The chain recombines TRBV7-2 with TRBJ2-2; 8 bases align to TRBD2. Germline lookup yields CDR1 SGHTA and CDR2 FQGNSA. CDR3 size: 17 residues. The junction had 14 bases not matched to a gene; V was cut back by 5 bases and J by 6 bases. CDR3 coding DNA: TGTGCCAGCAGCCCCCCTCGGGGACTAGGGGTGGCCGGGGAGCTGTTTTTT. It encodes CASSPPRGLGVAGELFF.

About this clonotype: This sequence may be a read error, since a much larger clone differs from it by one base. The chain carries TRBV27 and TRBJ1-1; no clear D gene. With 6 bases removed from V and 10 bases from J, the gap between germline ends came to 15 bases. Germline V CDR1 and CDR2: MNHEY, SMNVEV (reference sequence). The CDR3 length is 12 residues. The CDR3: CASRARLTAAFF. CDR3 DNA: TGTGCCAGCAGAGCCCGACTGACGGCAGCTTTCTTT.

This clonotype came up many times. The chain couples TRBV20-1 to TRBJ2-7, with D possibly TRBD2 on 5 matching bases. This CDR3 spans 14 amino acids. Per germline, CDR1 DFQATT and CDR2 SNEGSKA (reference sequence). V gave up 0 bases and J gave up 0 bases, with 9 bases separating them. CDR3 in amino acids: CSARDFSASYEQYF. The CDR3 DNA follows: TGCAGTGCTAGAGATTTTAGCGCCTCCTACGAGCAGTACTTC.

This clonotype appeared many times. CDR3 amino acids: CSVEDRVLQFF. Here the CDR3 DNA reads TGCAGCGTTGAAGACCGGGTGTTACAGTTCTTC. J is TRBJ2-1 and V is TRBV29-1; unclear D gene. The CDR3 consists of 11 residues. The V gene's germline CDR1 is SQVTM and CDR2 ANQGSEA. Trimming shortened V by 0 bases and J by 13 bases, and 10 bases separated the two germline ends.

At least ten counts were recorded for this clonotype. The rearrangement links TRBV7-6 to TRBJ2-3, with D perhaps given as TRBD1 or TRBD2 (5 bases each). Germline CDR1 is SGHVS and CDR2 is FNYEAQ. Trimming left V 10 bases short and J 4 bases short, with 12 bases between. This CDR3 is 12 amino acids long. CDR3 amino acids: CATSRGADTQYF. CDR3 DNA: TGTGCCACCTCAAGAGGGGCAGATACGCAGTATTTT.

In this sample, this clonotype turned up many times. The CDR3 nucleotides are TGCGCCAGCAGCCAAGTCGGGGTTAATGAAAAACTGTTTTTT. As protein: CASSQVGVNEKLFF. The chain uses TRBV5-1 and TRBJ1-4; D is uncertain. The V gene's germline CDR1 is SGHRS and CDR2 YFSETQ. The CDR3 covers 14 residues. V was clipped by 4 bases and J by 4 bases, with 11 bases between them.

Ten or more counts support this clonotype. The chain has TRBV29-1 and TRBJ2-5; D is uncertain. The V end was cut by 4 bases, the J end by 1 base, with 10 bases between. Germline assignment: CDR1 SQVTM and CDR2 ANQGSEA. The CDR3 loop spans 13 amino acids. CDR3 protein: CSVAQTSQETQYF. DNA for the CDR3: TGCAGCGTTGCCCAGACAAGCCAAGAGACCCAGTACTTC.

This clonotype was seen repeatedly, ten times or more. This rearrangement joins TRBV6-5 to TRBJ2-3; D not certain. CDR1 and CDR2 from the germline V gene are MNHEY and SVGAGI. V was trimmed by 0 bases and J by 9 bases, leaving 22 bases between them. The CDR3 has 17 amino acids. In DNA form, the CDR3 reads TGTGCCAGCAGTTACTCGAAGGGCGGAACGACGGCCAGAACGCAGTATTTT. This encodes CASSYSKGGTTARTQYF.

In regard to this clonotype: This may stem from a read error, because a much larger clone lies one nucleotide away. J is TRBJ1-1 and V is TRBV20-1; D is ambiguous. The germline V gene has CDR1 DFQATT and CDR2 SNEGSKA (reference sequence). This CDR3 has 11 amino acids. In DNA form, the CDR3 reads TGCAGTGGGGCATTACTCACTGACGCTTTCTTT. Translating gives CSGALLTDAFF.

This clonotype appeared many times. This sequence joins TRBV4-1 and TRBJ2-1; D is tentatively TRBD1 or TRBD2 (6 bases each). The germline gives CDR1 MGHRA, CDR2 YSYEKL. Trimming cost V 2 bases and J 7 bases, with 15 bases left between them. The CDR3 spans 15 residues. This chain's CDR3 is CASSQRGAYTNEQFF. In nucleotides, the CDR3 is TGCGCCAGCAGCCAAAGGGGGGCCTATACAAATGAGCAGTTCTTC.

The J gene is TRBJ2-7, the V gene TRBV18; the D gene is possibly TRBD1 (6 bases). V shed 4 bases and J shed 6 bases, with 13 bases lying between them. CDR3 size: 13 residues. Germline V gives CDR1 KGHSH, CDR2 LQKENI. CDR3 sequence reads: CASSRDTGGEQYF. The CDR3 nucleotides are TGTGCCAGCTCACGGGACACCGGTGGCGAGCAGTACTTC.

This clonotype was seen ten or more times. The chain uses TRBV5-4 and TRBJ1-2; D remains ambiguous. The ends were cut back, 0 bases at V and 8 bases at J, with 8 bases in the middle. The CDR3 sequence is 12 residues long. Per the germline V gene, CDR1 is SGHNT and CDR2 is YYREEE (reference sequence). CDR3: CASSLDSWGYTF. CDR3 DNA sequence: TGTGCCAGCAGCTTGGACAGCTGGGGCTACACCTTC.